Listed below are T cell receptor beta chains from one sample, sequenced in a study of blood T cell repertoires in COVID-19. Libraries were prepared by immunoSEQ multiplex PCR; TCRdb keeps only in-frame clonotypes and omits some of them. The table records over 75,000 clones, 65% to 85% of them present only once. Sequences were obtained from peripheral blood. These receptors were collected from a man in his 70s with acute or convalescent COVID-19. Each CDR3 is given without its conserved first and last residue. Clone size is given for some rows only: seen once, a few or many times, or a class if the clone is expanded.

J: TRBJ2-1; size: NA; V: TRBV5-1; CDR3: ASSPGTSGGRYDNEQF
J: TRBJ1-1; size: NA; V: TRBV5-4; CDR3: ASSPSGRAAF
J: TRBJ2-3; size: NA; V: TRBV19; CDR3: ASSKLGIRTDTQY
J: TRBJ2-6; size: NA; V: TRBV30; CDR3: ACAGADISGANVLT
J: TRBJ1-2; size: NA; V: TRBV3-1/TRBV3-2; CDR3: ASSQQGAPNYGYT
J: TRBJ1-1; size: NA; V: TRBV27; CDR3: ASSSYRGGTEAF
J: TRBJ2-3; size: NA; V: TRBV5-1; CDR3: ASSLETATSTDTQY
J: TRBJ1-6; size: few; V: TRBV5-1; CDR3: ASSPGTGEGSPLH
J: TRBJ2-5; size: NA; V: TRBV5-6; CDR3: ASSLRGEETQY
J: TRBJ1-2; size: NA; V: TRBV5-4; CDR3: ASSTATVNYGYT
J: TRBJ2-7; size: NA; V: TRBV6-1; CDR3: ASSEAYSPLSYEQY
J: TRBJ2-7; size: NA; V: TRBV29-1; CDR3: SVESGQGSYEQY
J: TRBJ1-5; size: NA; V: TRBV4-2; CDR3: ASSQSATGVAAQPQH
J: TRBJ1-1; size: NA; V: TRBV12-3/TRBV12-4; CDR3: ASSQGHFEAF
J: TRBJ2-6; size: once; V: TRBV7-9; CDR3: ASSSPRSGGVEGANVLT
J: TRBJ2-5; size: NA; V: TRBV7-2; CDR3: ASSQDGQGQETQY
J: TRBJ1-1; size: NA; V: TRBV14; CDR3: ASSHAGLNTEAF
J: TRBJ1-3; size: NA; V: TRBV9; CDR3: ASSVELNSGNTIY
J: TRBJ1-6; size: NA; V: TRBV2; CDR3: ASSHRGPRNSPLH
J: TRBJ2-3; size: NA; V: TRBV9; CDR3: ASSAQGWADTQY
J: TRBJ2-7; size: NA; V: TRBV4-1; CDR3: ASSPGLAGGYEQY
J: TRBJ2-1; size: NA; V: TRBV11-2; CDR3: ASSYPGQPYNEQF
J: TRBJ2-3; size: NA; V: TRBV2; CDR3: ASSFYGLAGASTDTQY
J: TRBJ2-2; size: NA; V: TRBV5-1; CDR3: ASSWDREIGELF
J: TRBJ1-1; size: NA; V: TRBV28; CDR3: ASRLMNTEAF
J: TRBJ2-2; size: few; V: TRBV7-2; CDR3: ASSTLAGAIANTGELF
J: TRBJ2-1; size: NA; V: TRBV5-4; CDR3: ASSSSGGVYNEQF
J: TRBJ1-3; size: NA; V: TRBV18; CDR3: ASSPPGQAGNTIY
J: TRBJ2-3; size: NA; V: TRBV9; CDR3: ASSVATEGAPQY
J: TRBJ2-5; size: NA; V: TRBV2; CDR3: ASVQERTQY
J: TRBJ2-1; size: many; V: TRBV29-1; CDR3: SVDLAGSGNEQF
J: TRBJ1-1; size: once; V: TRBV19; CDR3: ASNPDANTEAF
J: TRBJ2-4; size: once; V: TRBV7-9; CDR3: ASSPRASLEDIQY
J: TRBJ2-6; size: NA; V: TRBV24-1; CDR3: ATSEGGQLPSGANVLT
J: TRBJ2-5; size: NA; V: TRBV10-3; CDR3: AIRSGAQETQY
J: TRBJ1-5; size: NA; V: TRBV19; CDR3: ASSIWTEGIQPQH
J: TRBJ2-5; size: NA; V: TRBV27; CDR3: ASSPFLQGAGETQY
J: TRBJ2-5; size: NA; V: TRBV24-1; CDR3: ATRAGRVQETQY
J: TRBJ2-3; size: NA; V: TRBV5-6; CDR3: ASSLGLLSTDTQY
J: TRBJ2-5; size: once; V: TRBV28; CDR3: ASSLARQGDETQY
J: TRBJ1-4; size: NA; V: TRBV7-9; CDR3: ASSLEGAREKLF
J: TRBJ2-2; size: NA; V: TRBV7-9; CDR3: ASSQGGTGELF
J: TRBJ2-3; size: NA; V: TRBV7-9; CDR3: ASSLARGLDSYTQY
J: TRBJ2-3; size: NA; V: TRBV3-1/TRBV3-2; CDR3: ASSQGSGGRTDTQY
J: TRBJ2-3; size: NA; V: TRBV9; CDR3: ASSVVEFTDTQY
J: TRBJ1-2; size: NA; V: TRBV7-3; CDR3: ASSPWDRVIGVRCGYT
J: TRBJ1-2; size: once; V: TRBV6-5; CDR3: ASSYTRQAGGYT
J: TRBJ2-2; size: NA; V: TRBV14; CDR3: ASSQVQSNTGELF
J: TRBJ2-3; size: few; V: TRBV29-1; CDR3: SVESFGGDRTDTQY
J: TRBJ1-3; size: few; V: TRBV11-2; CDR3: ASSLQDRGFPGNTIY
J: TRBJ2-1; size: NA; V: TRBV7-9; CDR3: ASSLGQGTYNEQF
J: TRBJ2-5; size: NA; V: TRBV18; CDR3: ASSLWTSDQTQY
J: TRBJ1-4; size: NA; V: TRBV18; CDR3: ASSPPDRASNEKLF
J: TRBJ2-7; size: few; V: TRBV12-3/TRBV12-4; CDR3: ATQQGGYEQY
J: TRBJ2-2; size: few; V: TRBV7-2; CDR3: ASILLAGGTGELF
J: TRBJ1-6; size: once; V: TRBV5-1; CDR3: ASSLARVDGNSPLH
J: TRBJ2-7; size: NA; V: TRBV27; CDR3: ASSLVQGMKNEQY